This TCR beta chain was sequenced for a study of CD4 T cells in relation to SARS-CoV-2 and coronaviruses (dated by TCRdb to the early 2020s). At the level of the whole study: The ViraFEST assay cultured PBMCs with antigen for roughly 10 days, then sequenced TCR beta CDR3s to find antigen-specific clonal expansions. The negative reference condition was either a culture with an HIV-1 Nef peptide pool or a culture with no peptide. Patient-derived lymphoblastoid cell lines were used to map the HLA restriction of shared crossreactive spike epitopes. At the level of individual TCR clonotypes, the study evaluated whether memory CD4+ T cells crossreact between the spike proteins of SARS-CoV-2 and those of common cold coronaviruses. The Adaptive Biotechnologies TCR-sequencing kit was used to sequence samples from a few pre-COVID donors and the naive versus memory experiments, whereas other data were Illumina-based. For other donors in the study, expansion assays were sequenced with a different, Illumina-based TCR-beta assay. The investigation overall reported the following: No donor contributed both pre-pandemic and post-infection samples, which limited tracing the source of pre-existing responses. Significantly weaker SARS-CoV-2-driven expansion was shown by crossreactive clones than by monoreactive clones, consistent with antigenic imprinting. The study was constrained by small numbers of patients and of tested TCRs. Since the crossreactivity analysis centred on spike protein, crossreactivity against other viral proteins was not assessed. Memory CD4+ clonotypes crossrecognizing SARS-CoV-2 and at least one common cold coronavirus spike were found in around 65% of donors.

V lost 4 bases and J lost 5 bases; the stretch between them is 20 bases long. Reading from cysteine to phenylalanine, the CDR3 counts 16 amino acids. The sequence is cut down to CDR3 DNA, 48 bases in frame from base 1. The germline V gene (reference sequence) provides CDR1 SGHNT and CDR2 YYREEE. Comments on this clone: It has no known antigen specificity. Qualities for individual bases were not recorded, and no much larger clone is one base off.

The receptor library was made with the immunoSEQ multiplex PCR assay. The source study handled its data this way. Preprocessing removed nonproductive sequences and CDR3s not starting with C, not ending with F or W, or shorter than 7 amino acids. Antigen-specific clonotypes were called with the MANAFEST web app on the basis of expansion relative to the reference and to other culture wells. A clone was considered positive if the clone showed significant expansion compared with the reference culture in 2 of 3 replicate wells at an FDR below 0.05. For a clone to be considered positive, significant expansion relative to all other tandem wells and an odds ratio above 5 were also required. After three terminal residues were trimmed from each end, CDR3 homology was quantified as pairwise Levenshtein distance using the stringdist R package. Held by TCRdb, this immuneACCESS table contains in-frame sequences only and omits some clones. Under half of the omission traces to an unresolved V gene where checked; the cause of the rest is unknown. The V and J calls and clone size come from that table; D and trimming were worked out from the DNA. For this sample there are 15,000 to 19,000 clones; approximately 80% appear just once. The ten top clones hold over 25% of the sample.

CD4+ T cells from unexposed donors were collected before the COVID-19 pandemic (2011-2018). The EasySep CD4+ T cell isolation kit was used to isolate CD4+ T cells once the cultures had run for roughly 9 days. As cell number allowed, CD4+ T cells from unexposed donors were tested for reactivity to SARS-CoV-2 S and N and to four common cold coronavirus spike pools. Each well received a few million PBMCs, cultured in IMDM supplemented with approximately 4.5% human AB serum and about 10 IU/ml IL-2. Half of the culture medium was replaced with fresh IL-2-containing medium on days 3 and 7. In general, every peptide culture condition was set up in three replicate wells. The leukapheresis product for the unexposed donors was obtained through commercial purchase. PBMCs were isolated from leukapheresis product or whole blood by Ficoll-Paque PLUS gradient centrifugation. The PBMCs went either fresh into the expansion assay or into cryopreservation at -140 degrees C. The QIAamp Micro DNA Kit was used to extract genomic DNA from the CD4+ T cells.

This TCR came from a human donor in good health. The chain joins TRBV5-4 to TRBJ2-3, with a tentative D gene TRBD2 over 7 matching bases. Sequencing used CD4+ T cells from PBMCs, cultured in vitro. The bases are TGTGCCAGCAGCAATAGTAGGGGGGGAGGGATAGATACGCAGTATTTT. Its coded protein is CASSNSRGGGIDTQYF.